Shown below are 20 T cell receptor beta chains from a single sample sequenced in a study of T cell responses to AZD1222 COVID-19 vaccine. Produced via immunoSEQ multiplex PCR; TCRdb's table is partial and in-frame only. The sample contains around 130,000 clones, around 90% of which appear only once. This specimen consisted of peripheral blood, obtained 28 days after the second AZD1222 dose. The source of these receptors is an adult who received the AZD1222 COVID-19 vaccine.

The V call is TRBV6-5, the J call TRBJ1-5, with D perhaps matching TRBD1 (5 bases). The CDR3 length is 14 residues. The V gene's germline CDR1 is MNHEY and CDR2 SVGAGI. V was shortened by 6 bases and J by 6 bases, with 15 bases between the two germline ends. The CDR3 here is CASRDQGSVQPQHF. The CDR3 nucleotides read TGTGCCAGCAGGGACCAGGGTTCGGTTCAGCCCCAGCATTTT.

V gene TRBV27 combines with J gene TRBJ1-1; no firm D call. CDR1 and CDR2 from the germline V gene are MNHEY and SMNVEV (reference sequence). V was cut by 6 bases and J by 2 bases, with 16 bases left in between. The length of the CDR3 is 15 residues. Written as DNA, the CDR3 is TGTGCCAGCAGCCCTCAGACCGAGATTAACACTGAAGCTTTCTTT. It codes for CASSPQTEINTEAFF.

The chain couples TRBV4-1 to TRBJ2-2, with D possibly TRBD1 on 5 matching bases. This CDR3 has 18 residues. Per germline, CDR1 MGHRA and CDR2 YSYEKL. V lost 0 bases, J lost 0 bases, and 14 bases lay in between. CDR3 bases: TGCGCCAGCAGCCAAGATCGTCCCGGACACCCGAACACCGGGGAGCTGTTTTTT. It codes for CASSQDRPGHPNTGELFF.

The gene calls are TRBV6-2 or TRBV6-3 and TRBJ2-4; D unresolved. CDR3 length equals 13 residues. V was cut by 5 bases and J by 5 bases, with 10 bases left in between. In germline, CDR1 is MNHEY, CDR2 SVGEGT. The DNA of the CDR3 is TGTGCCAGCAGTCCCCTGGTAGAAAACATTCAGTACTTC. It is translated as CASSPLVENIQYF.

The chain links TRBV30 to TRBJ2-5; a possible D gene is TRBD1 (5 bases). V was clipped by 0 bases and J by 1 base, with 9 bases between them. CDR1 GTSNPN and CDR2 SVGIG come from the germline V gene (reference sequence). The CDR3 has 14 amino acids. Here the CDR3 reads CAWSVGVIQETQYF. In nucleotides, the CDR3 is TGTGCCTGGAGTGTAGGGGTGATCCAAGAGACCCAGTACTTC.

The chain recombines TRBV19 with TRBJ2-6, with 9 bases matching TRBD1. This CDR3 has 18 residues. CDR1 is LNHDA and CDR2 is SQIVND in the germline V gene (reference sequence). The V gene end was trimmed by 5 bases and the J gene end by 0 bases; junction bases not matched to a gene: 8. CDR3 loop: CASSSRTGASSGANVLTF. In DNA, the CDR3 is TGTGCCAGTAGTTCCCGGACAGGGGCGAGCTCTGGGGCCAACGTCCTGACTTTC.

This clone has only one observation. The chain has TRBV6-5 and TRBJ1-5; D unclear. Germline CDR1 reads MNHEY; CDR2 reads SVGAGI. Trimming cost V 5 bases and J 6 bases, with 14 bases left between them. This CDR3 is built from 14 residues. The CDR3 coding sequence is TGTGCCAGCAGTACAGACACCCATCGTCAGCCCCAGCATTTT. Encoded protein: CASSTDTHRQPQHF.

This chain connects TRBV5-1 to TRBJ2-6; D ambiguous. V was shortened by 4 bases and J by 0 bases, with 8 bases between the two germline ends. Germline CDR1 reads SGHRS; CDR2 reads YFSETQ. This CDR3 contains 15 residues. CDR3 amino acids: CASSPGNSGANVLTF. The CDR3 DNA reads TGCGCCAGCAGCCCCGGAAACTCTGGGGCCAACGTCCTGACTTTC.

The chain combines TRBV29-1 with TRBJ2-5, with 9 nucleotides matching TRBD1. Germline V gives CDR1 SQVTM, CDR2 ANQGSEA. V lost 6 bases to trimming and J lost 4 bases; unmatched junction nucleotides: 12. This CDR3 contains 15 residues. This chain's CDR3 is CSVGRTGTGRETQYF. Here the CDR3 DNA reads TGCAGCGTAGGAAGGACCGGGACAGGGCGAGAGACCCAGTACTTC.

The chain links TRBV3-1 (or the pseudogene TRBV3-2) to TRBJ2-1; D gene ambiguous. V lost 4 bases, J lost 6 bases, and 7 bases lay in between. In germline, CDR1 is LGHDT, CDR2 YNNKEL (reference sequence). The CDR3 is 12 residues long. The CDR3 DNA reads TGTGCCAGCAGCCCGTTAAGCAATGAGCAGTTCTTC. This sequence encodes CASSPLSNEQFF.

As regards this clone: One junction end does not reproduce the germline sequence, and a read error may be involved. This sequence joins TRBV7-7 and TRBJ1-1; D is unresolved. The CDR3 extends over 13 amino acids. Germline V gives CDR1 SSHAT, CDR2 FNYEAQ (reference sequence). CDR3 loop: CASSYGPNTEAFF. The CDR3 nucleotides read TGTGCTAGCAGCTACGGACCGAACACTGAAGCTTTCTTT.

The chain employs TRBV15 and TRBJ2-1; a possible D gene is TRBD2 (5 bases). Looked up from germline, CDR1 is LNHNV and CDR2 is YYDKDF (reference sequence). V lost 1 base to trimming and J lost 1 base, with 11 bases between them. The CDR3 sequence is 16 residues long. The CDR3 spells CATSRVGSGSYNEQFF. Here the CDR3 DNA reads TGTGCCACCAGCAGAGTAGGGAGCGGTTCCTACAATGAGCAGTTCTTC.

The rearrangement uses TRBV10-3 and TRBJ2-7; D is perhaps TRBD1 (8 bases). The CDR3 runs to 15 residues. Per germline, CDR1 ENHRY and CDR2 SYGVKD. Trimming left V 4 bases short and J 2 bases short, with 15 bases between. CDR3: CAISAQGAGAYEQYF. CDR3 DNA sequence: TGTGCCATCAGTGCGCAGGGGGCGGGGGCCTACGAGCAGTACTTC.

The chain recombines TRBV18 with TRBJ1-6; D is undetermined. This CDR3 is 14 amino acids long. V dropped 2 bases and J dropped 7 bases, with 9 bases sitting between them. Germline V gene sequence: CDR1 KGHSH, CDR2 LQKENI. CDR3 amino acids: CASSPGQENSPLHF. CDR3 coding DNA: TGTGCCAGCTCACCAGGTCAGGAGAATTCACCCCTCCACTTT.

The J gene is TRBJ1-2, the V gene TRBV5-6; possibly TRBD1 for D (5 bases). The CDR3 is 13 residues long. The V and J ends lost 2 bases and 7 bases respectively, with 12 bases between them. The germline CDR1 and CDR2 sequences are SGHDT and YYEEEE. The CDR3 DNA is TGTGCCAGCAGCTTACAGGACGAGGGTGGCTACACCTTC. It translates to CASSLQDEGGYTF. Drawing the rest from reference TRBV5-6 and TRBJ1-2, the complete variable domain is DAGVTQSPTHLIKTRGQQVTLRCSPKSGHDTVSWYQQALGQGPQFIFQYYEEEERQRGNFPDRFSGHQFPNYSSELNVNALLLGDSALYLCASSLQDEGGYTFGSGTRLTVV.

Of note for this clone: The same CDR3 can be traced to other DNA sequences in this sample. The gene calls are TRBV5-1 and TRBJ1-1; 8 positions match TRBD1. Germline V CDR1 and CDR2: SGHRS, YFSETQ. There are 15 residues in the CDR3. V lost 0 bases, J lost 5 bases, and 6 bases stayed unmatched. CDR3 region: CASSLAGQGETEAFF. In DNA form, the CDR3 reads TGCGCCAGCAGCTTGGCCGGACAGGGAGAAACTGAAGCTTTCTTT.

The genes are TRBV28 and TRBJ2-4, with TRBD1 identical over 9 bases. With V trimmed by 1 base and J by 6 bases, 1 base remained unmatched. The CDR3 loop spans 14 amino acids. CDR1 is MDHEN and CDR2 is SYDVKM in the germline V gene. CDR3 loop: CASSLLDRGNIQYF. CDR3 nucleotide sequence: TGTGCCAGCAGTTTATTGGACAGGGGAAACATTCAGTACTTC.

CDR3 region: CASSEYRELFF. Here the CDR3 DNA reads TGTGCCAGCAGCGAATACCGGGAGCTGTTTTTT. The chain has TRBV5-5 and TRBJ2-2; no reliable D call. The CDR3 covers 11 residues. Germline V CDR1 and CDR2: SGHKS, YYEKEE (reference sequence). V dropped 4 bases and J dropped 9 bases, with 7 bases sitting between them. Filled out from reference TRBV5-5 and TRBJ2-2, the complete variable domain reads DAGVTQSPTHLIKTRGQQVTLRCSPISGHKSVSWYQQVLGQGPQFIFQYYEKEERGRGNFPDRFSARQFPNYSSELNVNALLLGDSALYLCASSEYRELFFGEGSRLTVL.

This chain connects TRBV19 to TRBJ1-2, with 7 bases fitting TRBD1. Germline V gene sequence: CDR1 LNHDA, CDR2 SQIVND (reference sequence). Trimming took 6 bases from V and 4 from J; bases not matched to a gene: 8. This CDR3 region has 14 residues. The CDR3 is CASRGQASFYGYTF. CDR3 DNA: TGTGCCAGTAGAGGACAGGCCTCGTTCTATGGCTACACCTTC.

The chain uses TRBV4-1 and TRBJ1-4, with TRBD1 as a possible D gene (5 bases). This CDR3 comprises 16 residues. V shed 1 base and J shed 6 bases, with 15 bases lying between them. Germline V gives CDR1 MGHRA, CDR2 YSYEKL. This CDR3 is CASSQGSGTAYEKLFF. In nucleotides, the CDR3 is TGCGCCAGCAGCCAAGGATCCGGGACTGCTTATGAAAAACTGTTTTTT.